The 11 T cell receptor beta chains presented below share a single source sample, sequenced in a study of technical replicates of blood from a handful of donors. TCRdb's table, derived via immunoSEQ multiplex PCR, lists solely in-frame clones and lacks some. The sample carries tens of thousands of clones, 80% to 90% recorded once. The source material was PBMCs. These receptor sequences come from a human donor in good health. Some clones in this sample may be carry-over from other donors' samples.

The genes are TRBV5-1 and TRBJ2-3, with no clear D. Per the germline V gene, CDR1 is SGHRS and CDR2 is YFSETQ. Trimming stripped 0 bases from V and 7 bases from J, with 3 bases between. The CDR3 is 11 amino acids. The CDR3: CASSLANTQYF. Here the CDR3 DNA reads TGCGCCAGCAGCTTGGCCAATACGCAGTATTTT.

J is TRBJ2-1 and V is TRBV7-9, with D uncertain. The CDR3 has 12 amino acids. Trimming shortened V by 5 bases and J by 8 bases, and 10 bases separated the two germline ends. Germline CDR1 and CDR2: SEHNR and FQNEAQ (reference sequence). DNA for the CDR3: TGTGCCAGCAGCCTTGCAAGCGATGAGCAGTTCTTC. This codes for CASSLASDEQFF.

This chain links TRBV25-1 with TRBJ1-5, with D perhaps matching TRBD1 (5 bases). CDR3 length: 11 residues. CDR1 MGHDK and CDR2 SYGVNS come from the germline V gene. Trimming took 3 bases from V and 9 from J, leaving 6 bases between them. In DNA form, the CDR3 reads TGTGCCAGCAGTGATACAGGGCCCCAGCATTTT. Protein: CASSDTGPQHF.

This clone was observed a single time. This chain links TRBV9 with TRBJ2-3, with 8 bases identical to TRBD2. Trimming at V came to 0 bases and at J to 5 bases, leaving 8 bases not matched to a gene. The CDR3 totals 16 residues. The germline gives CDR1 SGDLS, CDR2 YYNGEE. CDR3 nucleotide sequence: TGTGCCAGCAGCGTAGGGTCGGGAGGGATGGGAGATACGCAGTATTTT. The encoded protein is CASSVGSGGMGDTQYF.

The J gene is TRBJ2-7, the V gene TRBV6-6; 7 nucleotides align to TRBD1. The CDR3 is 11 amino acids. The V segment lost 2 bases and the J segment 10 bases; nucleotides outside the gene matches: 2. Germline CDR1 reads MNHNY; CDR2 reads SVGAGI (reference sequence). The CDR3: CASSYRDSQYF. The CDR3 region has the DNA TGTGCCAGCAGTTACCGGGACAGCCAGTACTTC.

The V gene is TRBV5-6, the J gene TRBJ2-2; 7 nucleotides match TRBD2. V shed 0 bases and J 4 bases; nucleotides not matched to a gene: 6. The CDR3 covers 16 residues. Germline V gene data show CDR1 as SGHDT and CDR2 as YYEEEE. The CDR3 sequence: CASSLAGGGRTGELFF. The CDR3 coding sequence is TGTGCCAGCAGCTTGGCCGGGGGAGGGCGCACCGGGGAGCTGTTTTTT.

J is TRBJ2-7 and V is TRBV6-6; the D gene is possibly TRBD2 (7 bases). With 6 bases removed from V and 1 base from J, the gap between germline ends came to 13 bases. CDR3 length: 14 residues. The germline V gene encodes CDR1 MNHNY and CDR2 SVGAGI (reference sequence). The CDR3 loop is CASSEGRGSYEQYF. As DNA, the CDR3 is TGTGCCAGCAGCGAGGGGAGGGGGTCCTACGAGCAGTACTTC.

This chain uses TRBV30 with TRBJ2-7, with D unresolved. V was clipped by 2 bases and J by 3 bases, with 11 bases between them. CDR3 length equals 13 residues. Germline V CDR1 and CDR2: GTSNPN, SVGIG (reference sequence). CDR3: CAWSKNIIYEQYF. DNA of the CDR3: TGTGCCTGGAGTAAGAACATAATCTACGAGCAGTACTTC.

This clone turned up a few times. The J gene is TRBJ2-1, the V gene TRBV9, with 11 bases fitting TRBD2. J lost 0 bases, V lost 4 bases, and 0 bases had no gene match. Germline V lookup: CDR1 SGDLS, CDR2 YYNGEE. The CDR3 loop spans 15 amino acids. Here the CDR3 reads CASSTSGSSYNEQFF. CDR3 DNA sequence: TGTGCCAGCAGCACTAGCGGGAGCTCCTACAATGAGCAGTTCTTC.

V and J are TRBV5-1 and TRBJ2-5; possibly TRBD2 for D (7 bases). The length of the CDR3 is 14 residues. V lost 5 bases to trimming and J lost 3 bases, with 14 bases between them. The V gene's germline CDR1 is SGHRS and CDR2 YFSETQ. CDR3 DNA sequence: TGCGCCAGCAGGCGGGGGCTAGCGGAAGAGACCCAGTACTTC. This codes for CASRRGLAEETQYF.

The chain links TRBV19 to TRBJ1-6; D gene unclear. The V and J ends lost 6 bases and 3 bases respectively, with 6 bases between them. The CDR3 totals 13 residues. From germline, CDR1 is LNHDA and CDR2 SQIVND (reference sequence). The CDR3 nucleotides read TGTGCCAGTAGGGAGCTCTATAATTCACCCCTCCACTTT. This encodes CASRELYNSPLHF.